Sequencing of this TCR beta chain was carried out in a study of blood T cell repertoires in COVID-19 (TCRdb year 2020). Notes on the research overall: Collaborator samples came from the United States, Italy and Spain and covered acute and convalescent phases of COVID-19. Deeply sampled blood TCRbeta repertoires from subjects exposed to, actively infected with, or recovered from COVID-19 were included in the dataset. Samples were obtained from the ongoing ImmuneRACE study (first 160 participants) and from over a thousand subjects provided by 6 global collaborators. Where available, HLA class I and class II types were taken from metadata supplied by the sample provider and were not determined by assay-based typing. The prospective study material was composed of cDNA or gDNA derived from T cells, B-cell-depleted T cells, or PBMCs. The repertoires were released in a freely available public database intended as a resource for research on the immune response to SARS-CoV-2. The sample metadata nearly always contained a de-identified subject ID, COVID-19 status, age in years and sex.

Concerning this clone: This receptor's antigen is unknown. Base qualities are not provided; no much larger clone lies one nucleotide away.

Results the study describes overall, beyond this receptor: The amount of clinical and demographic metadata varied by source and participant and was provided uncurated.

There are 17 amino acids in the CDR3, from cysteine to phenylalanine inclusive. The retained sequence is limited to the CDR3, 51 bases, with the frame set at the first base. CDR1 SGHRS and CDR2 YFSETQ were looked up in the germline V gene. Trimming takes 2 bases off V and 6 bases off J; junction bases not matched to a gene: 10. The collaborating institutions used their own protocols to collect whole blood in K2EDTA tubes. For TCRbeta analysis, collaborators shipped samples in one of three forms: frozen whole blood, isolated PBMCs, or DNA extracted from either of those sample types. TCRbeta CDR3 regions were amplified from genomic DNA using the immunoSEQ Assay, a bias-controlled multiplex PCR. The original methods were these. The number of nucleated cells in each sample was estimated from the amplification of reference gene primers within the assay. To quantify the absolute abundance of each unique TCRbeta CDR3 rearrangement, sequence reads were collapsed and filtered. For each sample, productive Simpson clonality was calculated as the square root of Simpson's diversity index over productive rearrangements. TCRdb obtained this table from immuneACCESS and retained in-frame rearrangements with V and J assigned. These tables miss some clones; where compared with another copy, unresolved V genes account for less than half of the shortfall, and the remainder is unexplained. V and J calls and clone size are as listed in that table; D and trimming were resolved from the DNA. The sample contains roughly 9,900 clones, roughly 79% of them found a single time. The ten largest account for about two fifths of the sample.

The sequenced sample consisted of peripheral blood. This chain joins TRBV5-1 to TRBJ1-6; 8 bases in the middle match TRBD1. This TCR was sampled from a human donor in a cohort sampled during active COVID-19. CDR3 sequence: CASSFGTTGAGNSPLHF. The nucleotide sequence is TGCGCCAGCAGCTTCGGCACGACAGGGGCAGGTAATTCACCCCTCCACTTT.